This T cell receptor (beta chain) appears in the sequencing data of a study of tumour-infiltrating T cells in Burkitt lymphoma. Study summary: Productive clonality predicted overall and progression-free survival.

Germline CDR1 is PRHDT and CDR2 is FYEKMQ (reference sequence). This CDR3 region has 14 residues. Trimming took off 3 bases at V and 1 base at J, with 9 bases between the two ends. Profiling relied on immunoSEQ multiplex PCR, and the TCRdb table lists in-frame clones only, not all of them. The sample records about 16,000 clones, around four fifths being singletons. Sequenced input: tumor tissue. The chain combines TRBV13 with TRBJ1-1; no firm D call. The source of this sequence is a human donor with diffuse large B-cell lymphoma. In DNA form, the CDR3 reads TGTGCCAGCAGCTTCACCGAGAGGAACACTGAAGCTTTCTTT. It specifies CASSFTERNTEAFF.